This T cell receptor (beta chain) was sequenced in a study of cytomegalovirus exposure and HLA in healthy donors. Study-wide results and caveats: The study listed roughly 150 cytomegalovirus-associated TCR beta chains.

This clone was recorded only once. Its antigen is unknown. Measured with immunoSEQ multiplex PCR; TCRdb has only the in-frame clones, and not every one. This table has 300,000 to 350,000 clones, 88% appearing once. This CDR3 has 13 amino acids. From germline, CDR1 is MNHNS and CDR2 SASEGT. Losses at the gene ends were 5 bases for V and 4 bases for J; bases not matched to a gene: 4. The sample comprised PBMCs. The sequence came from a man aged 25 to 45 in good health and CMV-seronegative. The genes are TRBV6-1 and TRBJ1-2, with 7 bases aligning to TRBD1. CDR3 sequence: CASSRTGSYGYTF. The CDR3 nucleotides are TGTGCCAGCAGTAGGACAGGATCCTATGGCTACACCTTC.